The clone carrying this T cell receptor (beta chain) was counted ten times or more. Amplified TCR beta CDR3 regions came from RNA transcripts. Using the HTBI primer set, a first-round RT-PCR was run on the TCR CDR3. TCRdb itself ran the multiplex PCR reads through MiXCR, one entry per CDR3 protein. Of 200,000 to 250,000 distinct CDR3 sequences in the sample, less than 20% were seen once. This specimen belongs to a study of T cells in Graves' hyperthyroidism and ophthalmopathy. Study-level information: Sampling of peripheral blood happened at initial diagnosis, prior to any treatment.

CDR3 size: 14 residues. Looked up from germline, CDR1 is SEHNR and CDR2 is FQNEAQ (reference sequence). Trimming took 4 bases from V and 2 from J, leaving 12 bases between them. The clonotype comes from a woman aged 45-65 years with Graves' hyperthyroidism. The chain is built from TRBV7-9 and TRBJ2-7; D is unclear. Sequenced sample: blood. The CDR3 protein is CASSSTDKTYEQYF. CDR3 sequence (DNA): TGTGCCAGCAGCTCGACCGACAAGACCTACGAGCAGTACTTC.